The sequence of this TCR beta chain was determined in a study of T cells in Graves' hyperthyroidism and ophthalmopathy. Researchers amplified the TCR beta CDR3 regions from RNA transcripts. TCR CDR3 regions were first amplified by RT-PCR with HTBI primers. TCRdb re-analysed the multiplex PCR reads in MiXCR, keeping a single row per CDR3 protein. The sample records approximately 530,000 distinct CDR3 sequences, about 20% being singletons. Trimming pared 5 bases from V and 0 bases from J, leaving 8 bases between. This CDR3 region has 14 residues. The germline CDR1 and CDR2 sequences are MNHNS and SASEGT.

The chain is built from TRBV6-1 and TRBJ1-5; D remains unclear. This sequence originates from a man in his forties or fifties with Graves' ophthalmopathy. Material: blood. CDR3 loop: CASSRGNSNQPQHF. CDR3 DNA: TGTGCCAGCAGTCGCGGGAATAGCAATCAGCCCCAGCATTTT.